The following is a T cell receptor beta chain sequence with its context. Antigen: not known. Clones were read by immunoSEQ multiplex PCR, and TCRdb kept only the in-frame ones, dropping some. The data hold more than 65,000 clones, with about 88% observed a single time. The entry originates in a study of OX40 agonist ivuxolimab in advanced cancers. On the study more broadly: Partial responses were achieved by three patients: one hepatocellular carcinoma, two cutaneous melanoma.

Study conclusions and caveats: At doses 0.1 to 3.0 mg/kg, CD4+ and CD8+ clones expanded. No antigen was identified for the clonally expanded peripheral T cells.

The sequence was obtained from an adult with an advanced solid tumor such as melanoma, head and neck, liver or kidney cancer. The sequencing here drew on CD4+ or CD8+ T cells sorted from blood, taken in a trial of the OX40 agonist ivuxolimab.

CDR3 coding DNA: TGTGCCAGCATCCCCCCGGGGCTAGTAACAGATACGCAGTATTTT. It specifies CASIPPGLVTDTQYF. The V gene is TRBV7-8, the J gene TRBJ2-3; tentatively, D is TRBD1 or TRBD2 (5 bases each). Germline CDR1 is SGHVS and CDR2 is FQNEAQ. This CDR3 is 15 amino acids long. Trimming cost V 7 bases and J 3 bases, with 17 bases left between them.